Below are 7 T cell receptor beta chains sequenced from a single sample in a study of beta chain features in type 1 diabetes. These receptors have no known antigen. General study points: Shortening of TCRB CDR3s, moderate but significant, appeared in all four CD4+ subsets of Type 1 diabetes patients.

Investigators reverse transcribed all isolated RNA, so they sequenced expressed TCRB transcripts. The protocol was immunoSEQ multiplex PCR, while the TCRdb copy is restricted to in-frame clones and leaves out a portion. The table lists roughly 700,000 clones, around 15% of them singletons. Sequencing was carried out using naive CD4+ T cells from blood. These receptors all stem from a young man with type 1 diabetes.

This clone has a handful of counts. The DNA for the CDR3 is TGTGCCAGCAGCTTAGTCGACCAACTCCAAGAGACCCAGTACTTC. It translates to CASSLVDQLQETQYF. The V call is TRBV7-2, the J call TRBJ2-5, with D hard to call. The germline V gene encodes CDR1 SGHTA and CDR2 FQGNSA. The CDR3 runs 15 residues. V lost 1 base to trimming and J lost 1 base, with 10 bases between them.

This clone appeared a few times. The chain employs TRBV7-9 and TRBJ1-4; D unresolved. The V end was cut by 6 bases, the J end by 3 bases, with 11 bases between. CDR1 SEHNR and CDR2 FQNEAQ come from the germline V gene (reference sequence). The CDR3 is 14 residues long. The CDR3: CASRFDNANEKLFF. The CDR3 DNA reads TGTGCCAGCAGGTTCGACAACGCTAATGAAAAACTGTTTTTT.

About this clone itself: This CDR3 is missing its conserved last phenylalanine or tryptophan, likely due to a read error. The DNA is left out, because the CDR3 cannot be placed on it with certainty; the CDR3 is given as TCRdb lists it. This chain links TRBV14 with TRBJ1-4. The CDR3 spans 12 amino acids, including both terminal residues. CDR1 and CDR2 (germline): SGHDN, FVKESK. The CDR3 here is CASSQGLMAPAT.

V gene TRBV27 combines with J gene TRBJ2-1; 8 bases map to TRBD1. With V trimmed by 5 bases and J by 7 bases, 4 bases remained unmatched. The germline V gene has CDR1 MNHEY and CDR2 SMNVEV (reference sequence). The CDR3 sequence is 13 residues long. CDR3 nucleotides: TGTGCCAGCAGTAGCAGGGGGCTGAATGAGCAGTTCTTC. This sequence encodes CASSSRGLNEQFF.

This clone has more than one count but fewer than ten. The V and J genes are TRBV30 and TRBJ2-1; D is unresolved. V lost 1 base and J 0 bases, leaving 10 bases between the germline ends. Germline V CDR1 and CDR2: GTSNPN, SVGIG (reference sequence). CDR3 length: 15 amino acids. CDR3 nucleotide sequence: TGTGCCTGGAGTGGCAGCGATAGCTCCTACAATGAGCAGTTCTTC. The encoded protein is CAWSGSDSSYNEQFF.

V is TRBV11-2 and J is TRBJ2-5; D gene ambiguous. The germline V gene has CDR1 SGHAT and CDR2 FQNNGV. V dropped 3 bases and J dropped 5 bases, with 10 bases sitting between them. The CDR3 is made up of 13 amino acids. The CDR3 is CASSLAAEETQYF. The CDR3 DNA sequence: TGTGCCAGCAGCTTGGCGGCGGAGGAGACCCAGTACTTC.

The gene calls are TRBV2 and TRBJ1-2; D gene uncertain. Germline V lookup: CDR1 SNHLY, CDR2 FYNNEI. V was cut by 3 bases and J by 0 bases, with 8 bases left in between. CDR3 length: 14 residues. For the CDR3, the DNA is TGTGCCAGCAGTGATCCCAGACCTAACTATGGCTACACCTTC. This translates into CASSDPRPNYGYTF.